The 22 T cell receptor beta chains listed next were all sequenced from one sample in a study of cytotoxic CD8 clonotypes in ibrutinib-treated CLL. The assay was immunoSEQ multiplex PCR, and TCRdb's table has in-frame clones only and misses some. The sample holds roughly 300,000 clones; approximately 79% are singletons and the top ten take 5.6%. The specimen was PBMCs, collected at disease progression, from a patient treated with ibrutinib. The source is a human donor with chronic lymphocytic leukemia.

The chain has TRBV21-1 and TRBJ1-1. TRBV21-1 is designated a pseudogene. There are 16 residues in the CDR3. The chain's CDR3 is CASSKTPRSDNAEAFF. The CDR3 DNA is TGTGCCAGCAGCAAAACTCCCCGGTCAGATAACGCTGAAGCTTTCTTT.

This clone came up a few times. This rearrangement joins TRBV7-2 to TRBJ2-3, with 16 bases identical to TRBD2. The junction had 10 bases not matched to a gene; V was cut back by 4 bases and J by 6 bases. The CDR3 covers 18 residues. The germline V gene has CDR1 SGHTA and CDR2 FQGNSA. Here the CDR3 reads CASSWTGTSGGAADTQYF. In DNA form, the CDR3 reads TGTGCCAGCAGCTGGACCGGGACTAGCGGGGGGGCGGCTGATACGCAGTATTTT.

About this clone itself: Different DNA sequences within this sample yield the same CDR3. The chain uses TRBV9 and TRBJ1-2; no clear D gene. CDR3 length: 13 residues. The germline CDR1 and CDR2 sequences are SGDLS and YYNGEE. V was shortened by 2 bases and J by 0 bases, with 5 bases between the two germline ends. CDR3: CASSVFPNYGYTF. The CDR3 DNA is TGTGCCAGCAGCGTCTTTCCTAACTATGGCTACACCTTC. Using reference TRBV9 and TRBJ1-2 for the parts outside the CDR3, the full variable domain is DSGVTQTPKHLITATGQRVTLRCSPRSGDLSVYWYQQSLDQGLQFLIQYYNGEERAKGNILERFSAQQFPDLHSELNLSSLELGDSALYFCASSVFPNYGYTFGSGTRLTVV.

The chain carries TRBV11-2 and TRBJ1-2; the D is unclear. The CDR3 loop spans 11 amino acids. Germline CDR1 reads SGHAT; CDR2 reads FQNNGV. Trimming removed 4 bases from V and 6 bases from J, with 6 bases in between. The CDR3 coding sequence is TGTGCCAGCAGCTACGTTCATGGCTACACCTTC. It is translated as CASSYVHGYTF.

This clone was observed a handful of times. J is TRBJ2-3 and V is TRBV5-1; 8 nucleotides match TRBD1. The germline CDR1 and CDR2 sequences are SGHRS and YFSETQ. Trimming cost V 3 bases and J 6 bases; bases outside gene matches: 6. The CDR3 runs to 14 residues. DNA of the CDR3: TGCGCCAGCAGCTCCGGACAGGGTGCGGATACGCAGTATTTT. It codes for CASSSGQGADTQYF.

This clone occurred once. The V and J genes are TRBV7-2 and TRBJ2-5; weak D call: TRBD2 (5 bases). Germline CDR1 and CDR2: SGHTA and FQGNSA. This CDR3 contains 13 residues. Trimming removed 5 bases from V and 4 bases from J, with 11 bases in between. The CDR3 sequence is CASSPDWVETQYF. The CDR3 nucleotides read TGTGCCAGCAGCCCGGACTGGGTAGAGACCCAGTACTTC. The full variable domain, in which reference TRBV7-2 and TRBJ2-5 provide the parts outside the CDR3, is GAGVSQSPSNKVTEKGKDVELRCDPISGHTALYWYRQSLGQGLEFLIYFQGNSAPDKSGLPSDRFSAERTGGSVSTLTIQRTQQEDSAVYLCASSPDWVETQYFGPGTRLLVL.

The chain is built from TRBV14 and TRBJ2-3; no definite D call. Trimming stripped 1 base from V and 6 bases from J, with 11 bases between. The germline gives CDR1 SGHDN, CDR2 FVKESK. The CDR3 runs 14 residues. The CDR3 protein is CASSQGLSRDTQYF. In DNA form, the CDR3 reads TGTGCCAGCAGCCAAGGGCTGAGTCGGGATACGCAGTATTTT.

This chain joins TRBV5-5 and TRBJ2-3; tentatively, D is TRBD1 or TRBD2 (5 bases each). The CDR3 runs 13 residues. The V end was cut by 6 bases, the J end by 3 bases, with 11 bases between. Germline V gives CDR1 SGHKS, CDR2 YYEKEE (reference sequence). The CDR3 DNA sequence: TGTGCCAGCAACCTTTGGGGGACAGATACGCAGTATTTT. Amino acids: CASNLWGTDTQYF. Based on the CDR3 plus reference TRBV5-5 and TRBJ2-3, the full variable domain is DAGVTQSPTHLIKTRGQQVTLRCSPISGHKSVSWYQQVLGQGPQFIFQYYEKEERGRGNFPDRFSARQFPNYSSELNVNALLLGDSALYLCASNLWGTDTQYFGPGTRLTVL.

This rearrangement joins TRBV28 to TRBJ2-3; a possible D gene is TRBD2 (5 bases). The germline gives CDR1 MDHEN, CDR2 SYDVKM. The CDR3 spans 15 residues. Trimming removed 2 bases from V and 0 bases from J, with 9 bases in between. This CDR3 reads CASSLTGFSTDTQYF. The DNA for the CDR3 is TGTGCCAGCAGTTTAACGGGATTTAGCACAGATACGCAGTATTTT.

This chain connects TRBV9 to TRBJ2-1; D gene uncertain. The CDR3 sequence is 12 residues long. V lost 4 bases to trimming and J lost 4 bases, with 6 bases between them. The V gene's germline CDR1 is SGDLS and CDR2 YYNGEE. In DNA form, the CDR3 reads TGTGCCAGCAGCCCCGCTTACAATGAGCAGTTCTTC. Its translation: CASSPAYNEQFF.

The CDR3 sequence is CASGSSGQGVNEQFF. The CDR3 nucleotides are TGTGCTAGTGGTTCGTCGGGACAGGGGGTTAATGAGCAGTTCTTC. J is TRBJ2-1 and V is TRBV12-5; 11 nucleotides align to TRBD1. J gave up 7 bases and V 4 bases, and 6 bases lay outside the gene matches. The CDR3 spans 15 residues. CDR1 and CDR2 (germline): LGHNT, FRNRAP.

The chain employs TRBV18 and TRBJ1-5, with 9 bases lining up with TRBD1. Trimming took 0 bases from V and 4 from J; bases not matched to a gene: 10. CDR1 is KGHSH, CDR2 LQKENI, per germline. The CDR3 has 18 amino acids. The CDR3 bases are TGTGCCAGCTCACCACCGGCAGGACAGGGGTCGATTAATCAGCCCCAGCATTTT. It is translated as CASSPPAGQGSINQPQHF.

The rearrangement joins TRBV5-5 to TRBJ2-7, with D perhaps TRBD1 (6 bases). Trimming cost V 1 base and J 0 bases, with 11 bases left between them. Germline-derived CDR1 and CDR2 are SGHKS and YYEKEE (reference sequence). This CDR3 is built from 15 residues. CDR3 sequence: CASSLTGTSSYEQYF. CDR3 sequence (DNA): TGTGCCAGCAGCTTGACGGGGACATCCTCCTACGAGCAGTACTTC.

This clone was picked up a small number of times. The chain carries TRBV28 and TRBJ2-1, with TRBD2 matching over 9 bases. This CDR3 has 15 residues. Germline V gene data show CDR1 as MDHEN and CDR2 as SYDVKM. Trimming cost V 8 bases and J 8 bases; bases outside gene matches: 13. The CDR3 coding sequence is TGTGCCAGCGGACTACCTAGCGGGATAACGGATGAGCAGTTCTTC. Translated: CASGLPSGITDEQFF. The whole variable domain, remainder taken from reference TRBV28 and TRBJ2-1, is DVKVTQSSRYLVKRTGEKVFLECVQDMDHENMFWYRQDPGLGLRLIYFSYDVKMKEKGDIPEGYSVSREKKERFSLILESASTNQTSMYLCASGLPSGITDEQFFGPGTRLTVL.

The chain links TRBV9 to TRBJ2-1; 10 nucleotides agree with TRBD1. CDR1 is SGDLS, CDR2 YYNGEE, per germline. The length of the CDR3 is 15 residues. Trimming cost V 1 base and J 5 bases; bases outside gene matches: 3. The CDR3 sequence: CASSVRGQGHNEQFF. Here the CDR3 DNA reads TGTGCCAGCAGCGTAAGGGGACAGGGGCACAATGAGCAGTTCTTC.

This clone appeared a single time. The chain couples TRBV4-2 to TRBJ2-7; 9 bases match TRBD2. The germline gives CDR1 LGHNA, CDR2 YNFKEQ. CDR3 length: 20 amino acids. V lost 0 bases and J lost 4; bases outside the gene matches: 19. CDR3 in amino acids: CASSQDGLRYGGGAVYEQYF. CDR3 coding DNA: TGTGCCAGCAGCCAAGATGGGCTTAGATACGGCGGGGGGGCCGTATACGAGCAGTACTTC.

The chain joins TRBV29-1 to TRBJ2-7; 8 bases line up with TRBD2. The CDR3 spans 14 residues. V shed 4 bases and J 3 bases; nucleotides not matched to a gene: 8. Germline CDR1 SQVTM, CDR2 ANQGSEA. As DNA, the CDR3 is TGCAGCGTTGTAGGGACTAGTGGTTACTACGAGCAGTACTTC. The encoded protein is CSVVGTSGYYEQYF.

V gene TRBV7-8 combines with J gene TRBJ1-1; the match to TRBD1 covers 10 bases. Germline V gene data show CDR1 as SGHVS and CDR2 as FQNEAQ. Trimming took 11 bases from V and 0 from J; bases not matched to a gene: 18. This CDR3 region has 18 residues. CDR3 residues: CASGLGQGVKRLNTEAFF. In nucleotides, the CDR3 is TGTGCCTCGGGGCTAGGACAGGGGGTAAAAAGGCTGAACACTGAAGCTTTCTTT.

V gene TRBV11-2 combines with J gene TRBJ2-6; D not certain. The CDR3 consists of 18 residues. The ends were cut back, 4 bases at V and 0 bases at J, with 16 bases in the middle. CDR1 SGHAT and CDR2 FQNNGV come from the germline V gene. In DNA, the CDR3 is TGTGCCAGCAGCTCTTGGACGAGTCAGTTCTCTGGGGCCAACGTCCTGACTTTC. Translated, it gives CASSSWTSQFSGANVLTF.

The V call is TRBV7-8, the J call TRBJ2-7, with D perhaps matching TRBD1 or TRBD2 (6 bases each). The CDR3 runs 14 residues. Germline V gene sequence: CDR1 SGHVS, CDR2 FQNEAQ. The V gene lost 5 bases and the J gene lost 1 base, with 12 bases spanning the gap. The CDR3 loop reads CASSPGGLSYEQYF. CDR3 sequence (DNA): TGTGCCAGCAGCCCCGGGGGCCTTTCCTACGAGCAGTACTTC.

The chain joins TRBV4-1 to TRBJ2-7, with 11 bases that match TRBD2. The germline CDR1 and CDR2 sequences are MGHRA and YSYEKL. The length of the CDR3 is 15 residues. Trimming took 2 bases from V and 4 from J; bases not matched to a gene: 4. The CDR3 protein is CASSQRTSGGYEQYF. The CDR3 nucleotides are TGCGCCAGCAGCCAAAGAACTAGCGGGGGTTACGAGCAGTACTTC.

J is TRBJ2-1 and V is TRBV29-1, with 11 bases identical to TRBD1. Trimming removed 0 bases from V and 6 bases from J; junction bases left unmatched: 7. In germline, CDR1 is SQVTM, CDR2 ANQGSEA. This CDR3 has 16 amino acids. The CDR3 loop is CSVEDRGQGARNEQFF. In DNA, the CDR3 is TGCAGCGTTGAAGACCGAGGACAGGGGGCGCGCAATGAGCAGTTCTTC.